This T cell receptor beta chain appears in the sequencing data of a study of identical twins. In this sample, this clonotype turned up a few times. TCRdb re-analysed the 5' RACE reads in MiXCR, keeping a single row per CDR3 protein. This table holds 1.5 million to 2 million distinct CDR3 sequences, around 33% found once. This TCR was sampled from a newborn girl in good health. The material sequenced was cord blood.

The CDR3 DNA follows: TGTGCCATCGGCGAGGGTCTGAACACTGAAGCTTTCTTT. It specifies CAIGEGLNTEAFF. The chain uses TRBV10-3 and TRBJ1-1; D not resolved. This CDR3 has 13 amino acids. The V and J ends lost 8 bases and 0 bases respectively, with 10 bases between them. Germline V lookup: CDR1 ENHRY, CDR2 SYGVKD.